This is a list of T cell receptor beta chains from one sample in a study of cytomegalovirus exposure and HLA in healthy donors. Only in-frame clones appear in the TCRdb table, and some are missing; sequencing was by immunoSEQ multiplex PCR. In the table there are some 120,000 clones, roughly 78% of which are singletons. Input material: PBMCs. The receptors derive from a man younger than 45 in good health and CMV-seronegative. Each CDR3 is given with its conserved first and last residue.

v_call	j_call	cdr3_length	cdr3_aa
TRBV4-2	TRBJ2-3	15	CASSQPTVDTDTQYF
TRBV18	TRBJ1-2	15	CASSPQQDTNYGYTF
TRBV19	TRBJ2-1	14	CASSIRSGTNEQFF
TRBV7-9	TRBJ2-7	15	CASSPDGGRPYEQYF
TRBV30	TRBJ2-5	13	CAWRDRDRETQYF
TRBV29-1	TRBJ1-2	13	CSVSGVGAYGYTF
TRBV28	TRBJ2-5	14	CASSSQGQQETQYF
TRBV6-5	TRBJ1-1	16	CASSYTTTGENTEAFF
TRBV5-4	TRBJ2-7	15	CASSLDRGSLYEQYF
TRBV25-1	TRBJ2-3	18	CASSEGLMGQLNTDTQYF
TRBV28	TRBJ1-4	13	CASSKGGNEKLFF
TRBV10-3	TRBJ2-1	14	CAIYGGSSYNEQFF
TRBV27	TRBJ2-7	15	CASSYGLAGAYEQYF
TRBV11-3	TRBJ2-5	17	CASSRWTLTGDQETQYF
TRBV2	TRBJ1-5	15	CASSEARLSNQPQHF
TRBV28	TRBJ1-5	12	CAEGGFNQPQHF
TRBV7-8	TRBJ2-7	12	CASSRAAYEQYF
TRBV9	TRBJ2-3	16	CASSVSGGSGTDTQYF
TRBV6-1	TRBJ2-1	18	CASSERASGIGSYNEQFF
TRBV27	TRBJ2-1	15	CASSSSGGPYNEQFF
TRBV13	TRBJ2-7	15	CASSLDPGDSYEQYF
TRBV7-6	TRBJ2-3	16	CASSLEASGSTDTQYF
TRBV18	TRBJ1-2	15	CASSPRTGANYGYTF
TRBV19	TRBJ2-2	17	CASSITFLAGGSGELFF
TRBV5-6	TRBJ2-1	16	CASGKGYESSYNEQFF
TRBV6-1	TRBJ1-1	14	CASSEWEGGTEAFF
TRBV28	TRBJ1-1	13	CASSLVGLGEAFF
TRBV27	TRBJ2-1	16	CASSLPSASGNNEQFF
TRBV7-9	TRBJ1-5	17	CASSLADLGQGGSAQHF
TRBV19	TRBJ2-7	12	CASSLSSGEQYF
TRBV6-5	TRBJ1-1	14	CASSSRYRVTEAFF
TRBV28	TRBJ1-2	16	CASSLGPRGRGQGYTF